This TCR beta chain was profiled in a study of cytomegalovirus exposure and HLA in healthy donors (dated by TCRdb to about 2017). Background for the entire study: In an earlier analysis of 550 to 750 of the donors, 276 Gb of sequence data and just under 120 million unique TCR beta sequences from approximately 180 million T cells were reported. An early release that covered roughly 600 HLA-typed donors contained around 330 gigabases of sequencing data and approximately 85 million unique TCR sequences. Of the 398 genotyped donors, about 80% fell in the genetic ancestry cluster associated with self-reported Caucasian donors. The study aimed to test whether cataloging public T cell receptors could reveal signatures of past pathogen exposure. Using immunosequencing, the study profiled T cell repertoires from approximately 700 subjects and related those repertoires to cytomegalovirus serostatus. A separate validation cohort of 100 to 150 different subjects was used in addition to the 666-subject first cohort. The study combined high-throughput TCR immunosequencing, statistical association of individual TCRs with disease status, and machine learning to predict cytomegalovirus infection status. A later analysis re-analyzed previously published TCR beta repertoires from approximately 700 donors and added high-resolution HLA genotyping to study TCR occurrence patterns. Rather than drawing on any new phenotypic data, the later analysis identified candidate immune exposures from TCR beta sequences and the way those sequences occurred across donors. An earlier analysis of 587 of the donors used high-throughput TCR beta sequencing to judge whether each TCR beta V gene segment behaved as functional or pseudogenic. Donor age, sex, ethnicity and CMV serostatus were collected together with the repertoire data. A later genetic analysis used genome-wide SNP genotypes for about 60% of the roughly 670 donors, treating that subset as a discovery cohort. All discovery cohort repertoires had been generated using a single sequencing platform. Both class I and class II loci were covered by HLA typing, at four-digit resolution. The number of typed donors differed by locus: 629-630 for A, B, C, DRB1 and DQB1; 522 for DQA1; around 610 for DPA1; and some 470 for DPB1. Roughly 5 DR-DQ haplotypes were handled as single units for association and clustering, since linkage in the cohort was strong. On average, around 200,000 unique TCR beta nucleotide sequences were sequenced per donor among roughly 430 genotyped donors of the cohort, with about 19% of those sequences being non-productive. General study outcomes and caveats: A later analysis reported that several top co-occurrence clusters appeared linked to parvovirus B19, influenza, CMV and Epstein-Barr virus. Strong co-occurrence of HLA alleles, especially DR and DQ, made assigning TCR associations to individual alleles difficult. Roughly uniform sequencing depth across donors was assumed in presence/absence analyses, although this assumption may not hold. The 87-base-pair reads could not distinguish some IMGT-functional V segments, including TRBV6-2 and TRBV6-3, so those segments were excluded. In a later analysis, HLA-associated TCR beta chains showed more clonal expansion and lower generation probabilities than non-associated chains that were equally common. For the cohort, immune exposure information was limited to CMV serostatus. The cohort was sequenced for TCR beta chains only, and without alpha or paired-chain data the features that could be detected were limited. In vitro tests confirmed that three of the cytomegalovirus-associated TCR beta chains recognize cytomegalovirus antigens. Linkage disequilibrium might explain the correlated functional status among segregating V segments, but an unknown experimental factor could not be excluded. In the study, approximately 160 TCR beta chains were listed as associated with cytomegalovirus. According to a later genetic analysis, donors in an Asian-associated ancestry cluster had fewer N-insertions in productive TCRs than the approximately 670-donor mean. In a later analysis, most CMV-associated TCR beta chains were found to appear HLA-restricted, with HLA associations seemingly driven largely by CMV exposure. A cluster of highly shared sequence variants was judged likely to be a technical artifact of the sequencing pipeline. At a false discovery rate of 0.05, a later analysis linked approximately 18,000 TCR beta sequences to specific HLA alleles. The earlier analysis of a few hundred of the donors excluded 15 to 20 rarely observed V segments, including chromosome 9 orphons, because counts were too low. According to the authors, the approach could potentially be generalized to other disease states and immunological phenotypes. Most TCR sequences were observed very rarely across donors, whereas some public TCRs were present in many individuals. In an earlier analysis of roughly 560 of the donors, most TCR beta V segments were observed in productive rearrangements about 90% or about 30% of the time, broadly matching IMGT annotations. Cytomegalovirus status was reported to be diagnosed by the classifier with high specificity and sensitivity in both the original and validation cohorts. A further reported finding was that TCR beta sequences accurately predicted the HLA-A and HLA-B alleles for most subjects in the first cohort. V-gene and J-gene trimming of TCR beta chains was associated with a missense DCLRE1C variant in a later genetic analysis, and the association was replicated in an independent cohort. A later analysis found that TCR association rates varied across HLA loci, with DRB1 alleles showing the most associated TCRs and HLA-C alleles the fewest. HLA typing was unavailable for some donors at each locus, so association tests used only the typed subset.

The cohort consisted of hundreds of healthy bone marrow donors. At the time of sampling, all cohort members were nominally healthy, though unrecorded immune exposures were likely present. The donor tested CMV seronegative and was one of the 352 seronegative cohort members. Every donor gave a peripheral blood sample, and the peripheral blood mononuclear cells from that sample were used for TCR beta sequencing. The Qiagen DNeasy Blood Extraction Kit was used to extract genomic DNA from the blood cell samples. With regard to this clone: The antigen it recognizes is unknown. Per-base qualities were not stored, and no clone one base away is much larger.

The library was built by means of the immunoSEQ multiplex PCR assay. A mixture of 60 forward primers for TCR Vbeta segments and 13 reverse primers for TCR Jbeta segments was used in the multiplex PCR. The CDR3 region of rearranged TCR beta genes was amplified from genomic DNA with a multiplex PCR assay. The Illumina HiSeq System was used to sequence the amplified TCR beta libraries as 87-base-pair reads. The paper's processing steps were these. A later analysis tallied tens of millions of unique TCR beta chains across the 700 or so repertoires, and around 9.9 million of those chains were shared by two or more donors. A nearest-neighbor algorithm error-corrected the raw reads and collapsed the reads into unique sequences, merging closely related sequences to remove PCR and sequencing errors. Alignment of CDR3 sequences to IMGT reference sequences was used to assign V, D and J gene segments. For a sequence to be retained, a match of at least six nucleotides to both a V gene segment and a J gene segment was required. A rearrangement was called productive if the CDR3 had no stop codons and remained in frame with V and J, and every other rearrangement was called non-productive. CDR3 was defined according to IMGT convention as the region running from the second conserved V-encoded cysteine to the conserved J-encoded phenylalanine. The earlier analysis of around 640 of the donors excluded sequences that lacked an unambiguous match to a single V gene segment. In an earlier analysis of approximately 610 of the donors, V segments were called functional above 56.7% productive rearrangements and were called segregating when the between-donor standard deviation exceeded 5%. A statistical classification framework was developed to diagnose cytomegalovirus status using the catalog of TCR beta chain sequences. A later analysis assigned V and J genes by comparing TCR nucleotide sequences with IMGT/GENE-DB human TR gene sequences. The TCRdist pipeline was used in a later analysis to assign CDR3 sequences and most-parsimonious VDJ recombination scenarios. In a later analysis, each TCR beta chain was defined by its CDR3 amino acid sequence together with its V-gene family, and reads without a unique V-gene family were excluded. As a way to deal with suspected cross-contamination and a sequencing artifact, a later analysis dropped 640 or so nucleotide sequences that were highly shared and had low generation probability. A later analysis calculated a clonal expansion index for each public chain from normalized within-repertoire ranks of inferred template counts. A later analysis computed generation probabilities with a VDJ recombination model fitted to out-of-frame rearrangements, and checked the results against IGoR. In a later analysis, hypergeometric tests were used to score TCR-TCR, TCR-HLA and TCR-CMV co-occurrence, with a repertoire-size bias correction applied to TCR pairs. False discovery rates were estimated in a later analysis by permuting HLA or CMV assignments 20 times. A later analysis grouped co-occurring TCRs with DBSCAN, adding TCRdist sequence similarity when clustering within HLA-allele-positive subsets. Repertoires with fewer than 30,000 or more than 120,000 public chains, plus five repertoires with anomalous nucleotide sharing, were excluded from co-occurrence clustering. TCRdb limited this immuneACCESS table to in-frame rearrangements with V and J called. A share of clones is missing; checked studies link under half to unresolved V genes, and the rest is unexplained. Clone size and V and J calls were adopted from that table, with D and trimming inferred from the DNA. The sample table holds around 140,000 clones, of which around 85% were seen once. The ten largest account for roughly 2.9% of the sample.

Spanning cysteine to phenylalanine, the CDR3 consists of 14 amino acids. Only the CDR3 part of the read is kept: 42 bases, read in frame from the first base. V sheds 7 bases and J sheds 6 bases, leaving 19 bases between their ends. CDR1 and CDR2, looked up from the germline V gene, are SQVTM and ANQGSEA. In this chain, TRBV29-1 is recombined with TRBJ2-1; the D gene is perhaps TRBD2, from 6 matching bases. The clonotype was recovered from a woman aged 30 to 39 in good health and CMV-seronegative. Sample: PBMCs. The sequence in DNA is TGCAGCGCTAGACTAGTCAGGTCGTCCAATGAGCAGTTCTTC. Its protein is CSARLVRSSNEQFF.